This TCR beta chain was sequenced during a study of cytomegalovirus exposure and HLA in healthy donors. On the study more broadly: Inside one of the first data releases sat about 91 million unique TCRs taken from HLA-typed donors.

Each of the donors was a healthy bone marrow donor. The CDR3 loop spans 17 amino acids. The germline V gene encodes CDR1 LGHNA and CDR2 YNFKEQ. With V trimmed by 1 base and J by 3 bases, 6 bases remained unmatched. The PCR contained 60 Vbeta and 13 Jbeta primers. TCRdb's table, derived via immunoSEQ multiplex PCR, lists solely in-frame clones and lacks some. The data contain roughly 130,000 clones, 65% to 75% of them singletons. This clone was seen a single time. Its antigen remains unknown. Study-wide results and limits: Prior analysis indicated that the majority of TCR beta V segments exhibited productivity approximately 87% or approximately 30% of the time.

The sequencing input was PBMCs. This chain connects TRBV4-2 to TRBJ2-7; 13 bases align to TRBD2. This clonotype was sampled from a man aged 35 to 55 in good health and CMV-seropositive. The CDR3 is CASSQVAGTSGDYEQYF. CDR3 nucleotide sequence: TGTGCCAGCAGCCAAGTTGCCGGGACTAGCGGGGACTACGAGCAGTACTTC.